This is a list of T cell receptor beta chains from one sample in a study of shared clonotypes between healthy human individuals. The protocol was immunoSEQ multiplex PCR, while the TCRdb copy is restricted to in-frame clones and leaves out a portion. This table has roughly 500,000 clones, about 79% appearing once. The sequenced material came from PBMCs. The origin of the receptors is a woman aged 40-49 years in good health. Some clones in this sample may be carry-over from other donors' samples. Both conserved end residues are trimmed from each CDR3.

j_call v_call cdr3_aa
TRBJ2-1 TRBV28 ASRPIAGGPYNEQF
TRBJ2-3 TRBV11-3 ASSLGGRADTQY
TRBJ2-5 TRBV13 ASSLVSYQETQY
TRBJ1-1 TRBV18 ASSPRANTEAF
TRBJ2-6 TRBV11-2 ASSLRGGRLSGANVLT
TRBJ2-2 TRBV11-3 ASSTRGANTGELF
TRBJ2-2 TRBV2 ASSPEGLAVSGELF
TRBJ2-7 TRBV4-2 ASSQETATSYEQY
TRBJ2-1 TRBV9 ASSTRDSSYNEQF
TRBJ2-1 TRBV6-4 ASSGASGRPEEQF
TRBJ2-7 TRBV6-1 ASSRQQYEQY
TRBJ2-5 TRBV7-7 ASSSGLGRGETQY
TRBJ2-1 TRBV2 ASRSRGARTYNEQF
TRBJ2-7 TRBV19 ASSIHGGRPYEQY
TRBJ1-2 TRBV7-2 ASSLEYRGGYT
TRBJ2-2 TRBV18 ASSPREISGPNTGELF
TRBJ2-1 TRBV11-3 ASSLDGPYNEQF
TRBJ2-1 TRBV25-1 ASSRRVGIYNEQF
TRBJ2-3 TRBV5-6 ASSPSAGTTDTQY
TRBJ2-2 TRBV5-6 ATARGVFTGELF
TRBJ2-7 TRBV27 ASSSIYEQY
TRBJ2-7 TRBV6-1 ASSWAGTYEQY
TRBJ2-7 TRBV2 ASWGAGRVRYEQY
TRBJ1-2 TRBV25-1 ASRAGGRYGYT
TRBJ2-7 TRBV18 ASSLTHGLASFYEQY
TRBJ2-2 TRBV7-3 ASTQMAGGGTGELF
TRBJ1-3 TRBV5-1 ASSEGAIYSGNTIY
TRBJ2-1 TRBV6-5 ASSDWTSGYNEQF
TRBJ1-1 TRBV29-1 SVGRTGGTEAF
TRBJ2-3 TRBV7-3 ASSQTTGGLAQITY
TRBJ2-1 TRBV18 ASSPLSLQDEQF
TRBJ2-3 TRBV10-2 ASSESLRDRARTRTDTQY
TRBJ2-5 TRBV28 ASRKRGGGRETQY
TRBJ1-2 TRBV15 ATSRDGQGSHYGYT
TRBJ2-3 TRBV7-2 ASRRQTGQGVDTQY
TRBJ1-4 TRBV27 ASSSGRANEKLF
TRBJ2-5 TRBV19 ASSIGGTSRETQY